A single sample gave rise to the 19 T cell receptor beta chains below, sequenced in a study of blood T cell repertoires in COVID-19. Profiled with immunoSEQ multiplex PCR; TCRdb holds only in-frame clones, not every one. Found here are hundreds of thousands of clones, 88% of them singletons; the top ten hold around 7.9%. Source material: peripheral blood. The source is a woman between 65 and 79 years old with COVID-19, enrolled during active disease.

This chain connects TRBV2 to TRBJ1-6, with TRBD1 as a possible D gene (5 bases). The length of the CDR3 is 15 residues. The V gene lost 9 bases and the J gene lost 9 bases, with 21 bases spanning the gap. Looked up from germline, CDR1 is SNHLY and CDR2 is FYNNEI. This chain's CDR3 is CARAGQGGVSSPLHF. The DNA of the CDR3 is TGTGCCAGGGCCGGGCAGGGAGGGGTCTCTTCACCCCTCCACTTT.

This chain uses TRBV6-5 with TRBJ1-1; no firm D call. V was shortened by 8 bases and J by 0 bases, with 10 bases between the two germline ends. The CDR3 loop spans 13 amino acids. Germline V gene data show CDR1 as MNHEY and CDR2 as SVGAGI. The CDR3 region has the DNA TGTGCCAGCGTTACAGACGTGAACACTGAAGCTTTCTTT. This codes for CASVTDVNTEAFF.

The J gene is TRBJ1-4, the V gene TRBV18; 9 nucleotides match TRBD1. The germline V gene has CDR1 KGHSH and CDR2 LQKENI. The CDR3 loop spans 18 amino acids. V trimming: 1 base; J trimming: 8 bases; junction bases outside the gene matches: 14. CDR3 residues: CASSPRGTGYSGEEKLFF. DNA of the CDR3: TGTGCCAGCTCACCACGCGGGACAGGGTATTCGGGTGAAGAAAAACTGTTTTTT.

The rearrangement joins TRBV3-1 (or the pseudogene TRBV3-2) to TRBJ1-6; TRBD1 agrees at 9 bases. The CDR3 is made up of 16 amino acids. The germline CDR1 and CDR2 sequences are LGHDT and YNNKEL (reference sequence). V gave up 1 base and J gave up 8 bases; unmatched junction bases: 6. CDR3 sequence: CASSQGTGQGYSPLHF. As DNA, the CDR3 is TGTGCCAGCAGCCAAGGTACGGGACAGGGTTATTCACCCCTCCACTTT.

The chain carries TRBV6-5 and TRBJ2-7; 7 bases fit TRBD1. The CDR3 totals 13 residues. After removal of 6 bases from V and 0 bases from J, the junction contained 2 bases not matched to a gene. CDR1 is MNHEY, CDR2 SVGAGI, per germline. In nucleotides, the CDR3 is TGTGCCAGCAGGGGGGACAGCTCCTACGAGCAGTACTTC. This translates into CASRGDSSYEQYF.

This clone was observed a single time. This sequence joins TRBV5-4 and TRBJ1-6; 8 positions agree with TRBD1. Looked up from germline, CDR1 is SGHNT and CDR2 is YYREEE (reference sequence). The CDR3 has 15 amino acids. Trimming at V came to 1 base and at J to 7 bases, leaving 4 bases not matched to a gene. DNA of the CDR3: TGTGCCAGCAGCTTGACAGGGGGAGGGAATTCACCCCTCCACTTT. Its translation is CASSLTGGGNSPLHF.

The chain employs TRBV27 and TRBJ1-1; D unresolved. The CDR3 runs to 14 residues. CDR1 and CDR2 from the germline V gene are MNHEY and SMNVEV (reference sequence). Trimming pared 6 bases from V and 3 bases from J, leaving 14 bases between. CDR3 loop: CASSVRGSDTEAFF. In DNA form, the CDR3 reads TGTGCCAGCAGCGTCCGGGGATCGGACACTGAAGCTTTCTTT.

The genes are TRBV11-2 and TRBJ2-7; 8 bases fit TRBD2. The CDR3 covers 16 residues. Losses at the gene ends were 11 bases for V and 7 bases for J; bases not matched to a gene: 22. Germline V lookup: CDR1 SGHAT, CDR2 FQNNGV. The DNA for the CDR3 is TGTGCCGGGGGGCGACATAGGAGCGGGGGTCCCGGGGAGCAGTACTTC. Residues: CAGGRHRSGGPGEQYF.

This chain joins TRBV19 and TRBJ1-1; 10 nucleotides agree with TRBD1. The CDR3 is made up of 15 amino acids. Germline V lookup: CDR1 LNHDA, CDR2 SQIVND (reference sequence). The junction had 4 bases not matched to a gene; V was cut back by 1 base and J by 5 bases. In nucleotides, the CDR3 is TGTGCCAGTAGTATAGGGACAGGGGGACTAACTGAAGCTTTCTTT. Its protein is CASSIGTGGLTEAFF.

J is TRBJ1-2 and V is TRBV20-1, with 8 nucleotides matching TRBD1. The CDR3 has 14 residues. The V gene end was trimmed by 3 bases and the J gene end by 6 bases; junction bases not matched to a gene: 9. Germline V CDR1 and CDR2: DFQATT, SNEGSKA (reference sequence). The CDR3 spells CSASTSGQGDGYTF. The CDR3 coding sequence is TGCAGTGCTAGTACCTCAGGACAGGGCGATGGCTACACCTTC.

The CDR3 is CASSPGWGGDQPQHF. The CDR3 DNA follows: TGTGCCAGCTCACCCGGGTGGGGAGGGGATCAGCCCCAGCATTTT. The chain has TRBV18 and TRBJ1-5, with D perhaps TRBD1 (5 bases). Looked up from germline, CDR1 is KGHSH and CDR2 is LQKENI. Trimming took off 3 bases at V and 5 bases at J, with 14 bases between the two ends. The CDR3 has 15 residues.

The chain employs TRBV6-5 and TRBJ1-2, with D unresolved. Trimming shortened V by 2 bases and J by 2 bases, and 6 bases separated the two germline ends. The CDR3 totals 13 residues. In germline, CDR1 is MNHEY, CDR2 SVGAGI. The chain's CDR3 is CASSYVGNYGYTF. The DNA of the CDR3 is TGTGCCAGCAGTTACGTCGGGAACTATGGCTACACCTTC.

This clone was picked up a small number of times. One junction end disagrees with the germline gene, perhaps due to a read error. In DNA, the CDR3 is TGTGCCAGCAGCGCCAGGGGAGCGAACGCCGGGGAGCTGTTTTTT. Amino acids: CASSARGANAGELFF. This chain joins TRBV7-2 and TRBJ2-2; tentatively, D is TRBD1 (6 bases). The CDR3 loop spans 15 amino acids. Per germline, CDR1 SGHTA and CDR2 FQGNSA.

This clone occurred a few times. The chain joins TRBV5-1 to TRBJ2-7; 9 nucleotides agree with TRBD1. With V trimmed by 4 bases and J by 0 bases, 8 bases remained unmatched. The CDR3 covers 16 residues. Germline values: CDR1 SGHRS, CDR2 YFSETQ. CDR3 residues: CASSPGGTGSSYEQYF. CDR3 in DNA: TGCGCCAGCAGCCCCGGCGGGACAGGGTCCTCCTACGAGCAGTACTTC.

CDR3 nucleotide sequence: TGTGCCAGCAGTTCGGACATCCAAGAGACCCAGTACTTC. It specifies CASSSDIQETQYF. The J gene is TRBJ2-5, the V gene TRBV12-3 or TRBV12-4; a weak D match, TRBD1 (5 bases). This CDR3 has 13 residues. Trimming stripped 4 bases from V and 1 base from J, with 7 bases between.

The chain employs TRBV29-1 and TRBJ1-2, with TRBD1 matching over 9 bases. Trimming removed 7 bases from V and 3 bases from J; junction bases left unmatched: 6. The germline V gene has CDR1 SQVTM and CDR2 ANQGSEA. This CDR3 spans 13 amino acids. The CDR3 DNA reads as TGCAGCGCACCACAGGGGGCGGACTATGGCTACACCTTC. Its protein is CSAPQGADYGYTF.

This clone occurred once. The chain carries TRBV27 and TRBJ2-1, with 9 bases identical to TRBD2. Trimming took 2 bases from V and 4 from J; bases not matched to a gene: 3. Germline assignment: CDR1 MNHEY and CDR2 SMNVEV (reference sequence). The CDR3 has 15 amino acids. The chain's CDR3 is CASSLAGGPYNEQFF. Here the CDR3 DNA reads TGTGCCAGCAGTTTAGCGGGGGGGCCGTACAATGAGCAGTTCTTC.

The J gene is TRBJ1-1, the V gene TRBV15; D remains unclear. Trimming took 6 bases from V and 2 from J, leaving 10 bases between them. This CDR3 is 13 amino acids long. CDR1 and CDR2 from the germline V gene are LNHNV and YYDKDF (reference sequence). The chain's CDR3 is CATRWESNTEAFF. The DNA for the CDR3 is TGTGCCACCAGATGGGAGTCTAACACTGAAGCTTTCTTT.

CDR3 sequence reads: CASSREGSPLHF. The CDR3 bases are TGTGCCAGCAGTCGGGAGGGTTCACCCCTCCACTTT. This rearrangement joins TRBV6-5 to TRBJ1-6, with D unresolved. Germline values: CDR1 MNHEY, CDR2 SVGAGI. Trimming pared 5 bases from V and 9 bases from J, leaving 8 bases between. The CDR3 loop spans 12 amino acids.